This T cell receptor (beta chain) appears in the sequencing data of a study of cytomegalovirus exposure and HLA in healthy donors. Use of 60 Vbeta and 13 Jbeta primers characterized the PCR. Using immunoSEQ multiplex PCR, the repertoire was profiled, and TCRdb retains in-frame clones only, with some absent. The sample records about 76,000 clones, about 70% being singletons. Study results and caveats: CMV serostatus was the sole immune exposure information available. In an earlier analysis, in 620 or so donors, most V segments appeared productive either ~90% or ~30% of the time.

In regard to this clone: The antigen is undetermined.

This sequence originates from a male donor in good health and CMV-seropositive. Material: PBMCs.

The CDR3 sequence is CASSATLRGRLNEQYF. For the CDR3, the DNA is TGTGCCAGCAGTGCAACACTCAGGGGGCGCTTGAACGAGCAGTACTTC. The chain employs TRBV6-1 and TRBJ2-7; 8 bases fit TRBD1. J lost 5 bases, V lost 4 bases, and 13 bases had no gene match. The CDR3 loop spans 16 amino acids. The V gene's germline CDR1 is MNHNS and CDR2 SASEGT.